Presented here are 32 T cell receptor beta chains from one specimen sequenced in a study of T cell changes during pregnancy in multiple sclerosis. TCRdb keeps only in-frame clones here, not all; method: immunoSEQ multiplex PCR. This sample yields about 50,000 clones, of which approximately 94% are seen a single time; more than 0.25% belongs to the top ten. The sequenced sample was CD4+ T cells from peripheral blood mononuclear cells, obtained in the third trimester of pregnancy. The receptor source for this set is a female donor with multiple sclerosis, enrolled in a pregnancy study.

The chain joins TRBV6-1 to TRBJ2-2, with a weak D call TRBD2 (5 bases). Trimming removed 6 bases at V and 9 bases at J, with 14 bases between. Germline values: CDR1 MNHNS, CDR2 SASEGT. CDR3 size: 13 residues. CDR3 protein: CASSGVPLRELFF. The CDR3, as DNA: TGTGCCAGCAGCGGGGTCCCTCTGCGGGAGCTGTTTTTT.

This chain joins TRBV5-6 and TRBJ2-7; 10 nucleotides align to TRBD2. V gave up 4 bases and J gave up 2 bases; unmatched junction bases: 9. The CDR3 has 16 amino acids. Germline CDR1 SGHDT, CDR2 YYEEEE. The CDR3 loop reads CASSVSLAGVPYEQYF. As DNA, the CDR3 is TGTGCCAGCAGCGTATCCCTAGCGGGGGTGCCCTACGAGCAGTACTTC.

The chain combines TRBV5-4 with TRBJ2-2; the match to TRBD1 covers 7 bases. The CDR3 runs to 16 residues. Looked up from germline, CDR1 is SGHNT and CDR2 is YYREEE (reference sequence). V dropped 4 bases and J dropped 1; count of bases not matched to a gene: 7. The CDR3 loop reads CASSMTGNLNTGELFF. The DNA of the CDR3 is TGTGCCAGCAGCATGACAGGGAACCTGAACACCGGGGAGCTGTTTTTT. The variable domain in full, with the rest retrieved from reference TRBV5-4 and TRBJ2-2, is ETGVTQSPTHLIKTRGQQVTLRCSSQSGHNTVSWYQQALGQGPQFIFQYYREEENGRGNFPPRFSGLQFPNYSSELNVNALELDDSALYLCASSMTGNLNTGELFFGEGSRLTVL.

The chain couples TRBV5-1 to TRBJ2-5; tentatively, D is TRBD2 (6 bases). This CDR3 is 13 amino acids long. CDR1 SGHRS and CDR2 YFSETQ come from the germline V gene. V lost 4 bases and J 1 base, leaving 8 bases between the germline ends. The CDR3 sequence is CASSRGVQETQYF. The CDR3 nucleotides read TGCGCCAGCAGCCGCGGGGTCCAAGAGACCCAGTACTTC.

This chain connects TRBV19 to TRBJ2-5; tentatively, D is TRBD2 (6 bases). Germline-derived CDR1 and CDR2 are LNHDA and SQIVND (reference sequence). CDR3 length: 14 residues. Between the trimmed V and J ends, which lost 1 base and 5 bases, there was a span of 11 bases. CDR3 sequence (DNA): TGTGCCAGTAGTATAGGGGGGGTATGGGAGACCCAGTACTTC. Translated, it gives CASSIGGVWETQYF.

The chain has TRBV21-1 and TRBJ1-1; TRBD1 is taken as the D call from the table, unchecked against the DNA. TRBV21-1 is recorded as a pseudogene. The CDR3 extends over 16 amino acids. The DNA for the CDR3 is TGTGCCAGCAGCGTAACCGCCCCACAGGGGGCTAAGGAAGCTTTCTTT. This sequence encodes CASSVTAPQGAKEAFF.

V is TRBV4-1 and J is TRBJ2-3; no reliable D call. This CDR3 is built from 15 residues. Germline CDR1 is MGHRA and CDR2 is YSYEKL. Trimming removed 0 bases at V and 5 bases at J, with 12 bases between. CDR3 coding DNA: TGCGCCAGCAGCCAAGAGGCCCCTTGGAGAGATACGCAGTATTTT. Translating it yields CASSQEAPWRDTQYF.

The chain recombines TRBV4-3 with TRBJ2-5, with TRBD1 as a possible D gene (5 bases). Germline CDR1 reads LGHNA; CDR2 reads YSLEER. The CDR3 is 14 residues long. Trimming took off 4 bases at V and 5 bases at J, with 14 bases between the two ends. The CDR3 protein is CASSRKGIGETQYF. The CDR3 coding sequence is TGCGCCAGCAGCCGTAAGGGGATCGGGGAGACCCAGTACTTC.

CDR3 in amino acids: CASRGLSTGFHQETQYF. The CDR3 nucleotides read TGTGCCAGCAGGGGGCTATCGACAGGGTTTCATCAAGAGACCCAGTACTTC. The rearrangement uses TRBV28 and TRBJ2-5; TRBD1 matches at 7 bases. Germline V gives CDR1 MDHEN, CDR2 SYDVKM. CDR3 length equals 17 residues. Trimming cost V 6 bases and J 2 bases; bases outside gene matches: 15.

The J gene is TRBJ1-2, the V gene TRBV5-5; D possibly corresponds to TRBD1 (6 bases). The V and J ends lost 4 bases and 4 bases respectively, with 17 bases between them. CDR3 length: 15 amino acids. Germline CDR1 reads SGHKS; CDR2 reads YYEKEE (reference sequence). The CDR3 here is CASSKRGGIGYGYTF. The CDR3 bases are TGTGCCAGCAGCAAAAGGGGGGGTATCGGCTATGGCTACACCTTC.

This sequence joins TRBV7-2 and TRBJ2-7; D unclear. Trimming took off 7 bases at V and 0 bases at J, with 16 bases between the two ends. Germline V CDR1 and CDR2: SGHTA, FQGNSA. The CDR3 sequence is 15 residues long. CDR3 loop: CASTLRVGSSYEQYF. The CDR3 coding sequence is TGTGCCAGCACCCTACGGGTCGGAAGCTCCTACGAGCAGTACTTC.

This clone was observed once. V usage is TRBV13 and J usage is TRBJ1-1, with D hard to call. V was shortened by 2 bases and J by 1 base, with 11 bases between the two germline ends. Germline CDR1 is PRHDT and CDR2 is FYEKMQ (reference sequence). The CDR3 is 15 amino acids. CDR3 DNA: TGTGCCAGCAGCTTAAGGCCGGGAGGGAACACTGAAGCTTTCTTT. Translating gives CASSLRPGGNTEAFF. Together with reference TRBV13 and TRBJ1-1, the CDR3 gives the full variable domain: AAGVIQSPRHLIKEKRETATLKCYPIPRHDTVYWYQQGPGQDPQFLISFYEKMQSDKGSIPDRFSAQQFSDYHSELNMSSLELGDSALYFCASSLRPGGNTEAFFGQGTRLTVV.

This chain connects TRBV9 to TRBJ1-4; the match to TRBD1 covers 7 bases. The V gene end was trimmed by 7 bases and the J gene end by 8 bases; junction bases not matched to a gene: 17. Per the germline V gene, CDR1 is SGDLS and CDR2 is YYNGEE. The CDR3 loop spans 16 amino acids. CDR3 nucleotides: TGTGCCAGCTCACCCAAAGGGGGCAGGGGGTCCGAAAAACTGTTTTTT. Protein sequence: CASSPKGGRGSEKLFF.

This chain links TRBV6-6 with TRBJ1-5; D perhaps matches TRBD1 (6 bases). The CDR3 totals 15 residues. The germline V gene encodes CDR1 MNHNY and CDR2 SVGAGI (reference sequence). Trimming pared 0 bases from V and 6 bases from J, leaving 12 bases between. The CDR3 sequence is CASSYSAGVGQPQHF. In DNA form, the CDR3 reads TGTGCCAGCAGTTACTCTGCAGGGGTCGGTCAGCCCCAGCATTTT.

The table lists this clone with a count of one. The chain carries TRBV9 and TRBJ1-1; D is unclear. The V gene's germline CDR1 is SGDLS and CDR2 YYNGEE. This CDR3 comprises 16 residues. V was clipped by 4 bases and J by 0 bases, with 16 bases between them. The CDR3 DNA reads as TGTGCCAGCAGCCCCCTGCCATTAGCATTGAACACTGAAGCTTTCTTT. Encoded protein: CASSPLPLALNTEAFF. Based on the CDR3 plus reference TRBV9 and TRBJ1-1, the full variable domain is DSGVTQTPKHLITATGQRVTLRCSPRSGDLSVYWYQQSLDQGLQFLIQYYNGEERAKGNILERFSAQQFPDLHSELNLSSLELGDSALYFCASSPLPLALNTEAFFGQGTRLTVV.

This clone showed up just once. The chain's CDR3 is CASSTGGYEQYF. The DNA of the CDR3 is TGTGCCAGCAGCACAGGGGGCTACGAGCAGTACTTC. The chain joins TRBV2 to TRBJ2-7; 8 nucleotides line up with TRBD1. The CDR3 totals 12 residues. Germline V gene data show CDR1 as SNHLY and CDR2 as FYNNEI. With V trimmed by 6 bases and J by 3 bases, 1 base remained unmatched.

This chain joins TRBV7-9 and TRBJ2-3; 11 bases agree with TRBD2. This CDR3 is built from 17 residues. Germline CDR1 and CDR2: SEHNR and FQNEAQ (reference sequence). Trimming removed 5 bases from V and 2 bases from J; junction bases left unmatched: 9. The DNA for the CDR3 is TGTGCCAGCAGCCGAAGTAGCGGGGGGGCTTTCACAGATACGCAGTATTTT. Its protein is CASSRSSGGAFTDTQYF.

V is TRBV19 and J is TRBJ1-5, with a tentative D call TRBD1 (5 bases). The ends were cut back, 3 bases at V and 4 bases at J, with 16 bases in the middle. The CDR3 runs 16 residues. In germline, CDR1 is LNHDA, CDR2 SQIVND (reference sequence). CDR3 protein: CASSIYRGDSNQPQHF. The CDR3 DNA reads TGTGCCAGTAGTATTTATCGAGGGGACTCAAATCAGCCCCAGCATTTT.

The J gene is TRBJ1-6, the V gene TRBV9; the match to TRBD1 covers 10 bases. This CDR3 region has 16 residues. Germline assignment: CDR1 SGDLS and CDR2 YYNGEE. V was pared by 0 bases and J by 10 bases, with 7 bases of the junction left unmatched. This CDR3 is CASSVAGGQGRSPLHF. Written as DNA, the CDR3 is TGTGCCAGCAGCGTAGCGGGGGGACAGGGGCGCTCACCCCTCCACTTT.

The chain couples TRBV19 to TRBJ1-2; D unresolved. Germline V lookup: CDR1 LNHDA, CDR2 SQIVND (reference sequence). CDR3 length equals 14 residues. Trimming pared 4 bases from V and 0 bases from J, leaving 9 bases between. CDR3 in amino acids: CASSTLLSNYGYTF. CDR3 nucleotide sequence: TGTGCCAGTAGTACTCTTCTCTCTAACTATGGCTACACCTTC.

The chain combines TRBV27 with TRBJ2-1; the match to TRBD2 covers 13 bases. Germline CDR1 is MNHEY and CDR2 is SMNVEV (reference sequence). The V and J ends lost 6 bases and 4 bases, in that order; junction bases with no gene match: 0. The CDR3 has 14 residues. The CDR3, as DNA: TGTGCCAGCAGGGGACTAGCGGGATACAATGAGCAGTTCTTC. Residues: CASRGLAGYNEQFF.

The chain links TRBV19 to TRBJ1-5; maybe TRBD1 (6 bases). Deletions cut 6 bases from V and 4 bases from J, with 13 bases between. This CDR3 has 14 residues. Germline CDR1 is LNHDA and CDR2 is SQIVND (reference sequence). The CDR3 nucleotides are TGTGCCAGTAGCCATCAGGGGTATAATCAGCCCCAGCATTTT. Its translation is CASSHQGYNQPQHF. The whole variable domain, filled in from reference TRBV19 and TRBJ1-5, reads DGGITQSPKYLFRKEGQNVTLSCEQNLNHDAMYWYRQDPGQGLRLIYYSQIVNDFQKGDIAEGYSVSREKKESFPLTVTSAQKNPTAFYLCASSHQGYNQPQHFGDGTRLSIL.

V usage is TRBV6-6 and J usage is TRBJ2-7, with D perhaps TRBD1 (5 bases). The CDR3 length is 15 residues. The germline CDR1 and CDR2 sequences are MNHNY and SVGAGI (reference sequence). V shed 0 bases and J shed 0 bases, with 9 bases lying between them. This chain's CDR3 is CASSYSTVTSYEQYF. In DNA form, the CDR3 reads TGTGCCAGCAGTTACTCGACAGTCACCTCCTACGAGCAGTACTTC.

The genes are TRBV19 and TRBJ2-2, with 9 bases aligning to TRBD1. The germline gives CDR1 LNHDA, CDR2 SQIVND (reference sequence). The trim removed 8 bases at V and 6 bases at J, leaving 10 bases unmatched. This CDR3 contains 15 residues. In nucleotides, the CDR3 is TGTGCCAGTGGACATCGGGACAGGGTTGCCGGGGAGCTGTTTTTT. Its translation is CASGHRDRVAGELFF. The full variable domain, with the rest looked up from reference TRBV19 and TRBJ2-2, is DGGITQSPKYLFRKEGQNVTLSCEQNLNHDAMYWYRQDPGQGLRLIYYSQIVNDFQKGDIAEGYSVSREKKESFPLTVTSAQKNPTAFYLCASGHRDRVAGELFFGEGSRLTVL.

This chain joins TRBV6-5 and TRBJ1-6; the D is unclear. CDR3 size: 14 residues. Germline V gene sequence: CDR1 MNHEY, CDR2 SVGAGI. V lost 5 bases and J lost 6, with 11 bases in between. CDR3 protein: CASSLEGFNSPLHF. The CDR3 nucleotides read TGTGCCAGCAGTCTGGAGGGCTTTAATTCACCCCTCCACTTT.

The chain recombines TRBV11-3 with TRBJ2-3; TRBD1 might be the D (5 bases). The germline V and J ends were trimmed by 0 bases and 4 bases, with 11 bases remaining between them. This CDR3 has 15 residues. CDR1 is SGHNT, CDR2 YENEEA, per germline. The CDR3 reads CASSLDWQGPDTQYF. DNA of the CDR3: TGTGCCAGCAGCTTAGATTGGCAGGGCCCAGATACGCAGTATTTT.

The chain joins TRBV6-1 to TRBJ1-2, with TRBD1 matching 9 bases. V shed 4 bases, J shed 2 bases, and the junction held 5 bases outside the gene matches. CDR3 length equals 15 residues. The germline CDR1 and CDR2 sequences are MNHNS and SASEGT. CDR3 nucleotide sequence: TGTGCCAGCAGTGCAAGACAGGGGGAGAACTATGGCTACACCTTC. Encoded protein: CASSARQGENYGYTF.

This sequence joins TRBV6-6 and TRBJ1-1; D unresolved. Trimming pared 7 bases from V and 0 bases from J, leaving 12 bases between. Per germline, CDR1 MNHNY and CDR2 SVGAGI (reference sequence). The CDR3 consists of 14 residues. The CDR3 coding sequence is TGTGCCAGCATAACCCGGGAGATGAACACTGAAGCTTTCTTT. Translated, it gives CASITREMNTEAFF.

The chain couples TRBV18 to TRBJ1-3, with 7 bases matching TRBD1. Germline loops: CDR1 KGHSH, CDR2 LQKENI. CDR3 length equals 12 residues. V trimming: 6 bases; J trimming: 6 bases; junction bases outside the gene matches: 2. The CDR3 sequence is CASSTGLNTIYF. The CDR3 DNA is TGTGCCAGCTCGACAGGGCTAAACACCATATATTTT.

For the CDR3, the DNA is TGTGCCAGCAGCAGGTATTCGACAGGGGATCAGCCCCAGCATTTT. Protein sequence: CASSRYSTGDQPQHF. The chain carries TRBV28 and TRBJ1-5; 8 bases match TRBD1. The CDR3 covers 15 residues. Germline V lookup: CDR1 MDHEN, CDR2 SYDVKM. V lost 6 bases and J lost 5; bases outside the gene matches: 9. The full variable domain, its missing parts supplied by reference TRBV28 and TRBJ1-5, is DVKVTQSSRYLVKRTGEKVFLECVQDMDHENMFWYRQDPGLGLRLIYFSYDVKMKEKGDIPEGYSVSREKKERFSLILESASTNQTSMYLCASSRYSTGDQPQHFGDGTRLSIL.

This sequence joins TRBV7-7 and TRBJ2-1; 8 nucleotides line up with TRBD2. CDR1 and CDR2 (germline): SSHAT, FNYEAQ (reference sequence). This CDR3 region has 16 residues. V was pared by 5 bases and J by 2 bases, with 8 bases of the junction left unmatched. Written as DNA, the CDR3 is TGTGCCAGCAGCCCCCTGAGCGGGGGCACCTACAATGAGCAGTTCTTC. Its protein product is CASSPLSGGTYNEQFF.

CDR3: CAISGGLSGSGEQFF. CDR3 sequence (DNA): TGTGCCATCAGTGGGGGGCTTAGCGGGAGTGGAGAGCAGTTCTTC. The chain recombines TRBV10-3 with TRBJ2-1; 9 nucleotides match TRBD2. V lost 4 bases, J lost 10 bases, and 11 bases stayed unmatched. CDR1 is ENHRY and CDR2 is SYGVKD in the germline V gene. The CDR3 extends over 15 amino acids.